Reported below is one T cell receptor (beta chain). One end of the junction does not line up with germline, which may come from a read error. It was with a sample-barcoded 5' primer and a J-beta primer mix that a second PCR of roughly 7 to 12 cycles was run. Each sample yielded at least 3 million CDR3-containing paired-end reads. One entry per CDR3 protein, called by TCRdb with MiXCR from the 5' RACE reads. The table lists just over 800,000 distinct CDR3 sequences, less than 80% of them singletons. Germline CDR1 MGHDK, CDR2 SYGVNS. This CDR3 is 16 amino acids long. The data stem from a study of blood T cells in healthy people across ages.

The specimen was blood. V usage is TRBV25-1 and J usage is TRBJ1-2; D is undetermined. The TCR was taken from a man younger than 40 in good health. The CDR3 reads CASSEYRREANYGYTF. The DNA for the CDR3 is TGTGCCAGCAGTGAATATAGGAGAGAGGCGAACTATGGCTACACTTTC.